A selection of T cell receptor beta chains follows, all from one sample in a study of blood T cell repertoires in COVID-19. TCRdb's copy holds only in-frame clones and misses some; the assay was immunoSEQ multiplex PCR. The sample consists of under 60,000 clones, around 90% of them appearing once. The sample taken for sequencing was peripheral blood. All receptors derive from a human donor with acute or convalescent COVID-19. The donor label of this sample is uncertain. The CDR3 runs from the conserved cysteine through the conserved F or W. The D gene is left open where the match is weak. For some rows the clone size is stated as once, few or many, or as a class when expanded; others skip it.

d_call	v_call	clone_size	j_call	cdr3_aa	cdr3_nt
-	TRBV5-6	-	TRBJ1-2	CASSLVRAPGYTF	TGTGCCAGCAGCTTGGTGAGGGCCCCGGGCTACACCTTC
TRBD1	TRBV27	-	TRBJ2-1	CASSWTPGQGQFF	TGTGCCAGCAGTTGGACACCGGGACAGGGGCAGTTCTTC
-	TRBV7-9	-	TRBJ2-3	CASSLGVSQGGDTQYF	TGTGCCAGCAGCTTAGGGGTTTCGCAGGGAGGAGATACGCAGTATTTT
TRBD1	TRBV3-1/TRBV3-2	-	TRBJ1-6	CASSLRTGTPLHF	TGTGCCAGCAGCCTGCGGACAGGGACACCCCTCCACTTT
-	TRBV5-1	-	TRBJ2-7	CASSLVGSGEQYF	TGCGCCAGCAGCTTGGTCGGGTCGGGCGAGCAGTACTTC
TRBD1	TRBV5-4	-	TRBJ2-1	CASSLYETGGYNEQFF	TGTGCCAGCAGCTTGTACGAGACAGGGGGCTACAATGAGCAGTTCTTC
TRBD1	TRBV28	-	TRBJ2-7	CASSSGQGPHEQYF	TGTGCCAGCAGTTCGGGACAGGGTCCCCACGAGCAGTACTTC
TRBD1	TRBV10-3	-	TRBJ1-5	CAISETGGNQPQHF	TGTGCCATCAGTGAAACAGGGGGGAATCAGCCCCAGCATTTT
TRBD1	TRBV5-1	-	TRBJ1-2	CASSWGQADYTF	TGCGCCAGCAGCTGGGGACAGGCAGACTACACCTTC
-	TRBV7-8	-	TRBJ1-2	CASSSSGRTMGGYTF	TGTGCCAGCAGCTCCTCCGGTAGGACTATGGGGGGCTACACCTTC
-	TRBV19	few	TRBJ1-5	CASQTGGAWRQPQHF	TGTGCCAGTCAAACGGGGGGGGCTTGGCGGCAGCCCCAGCATTTT
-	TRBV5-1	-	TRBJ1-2	CASSLWGEESGYTF	TGCGCCAGCAGCTTGTGGGGGGAAGAATCTGGCTACACCTTC
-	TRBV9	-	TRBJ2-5	CASSRGGMAPKETQYF	TGTGCCAGCAGCAGGGGGGGGATGGCCCCAAAAGAGACCCAGTACTTC
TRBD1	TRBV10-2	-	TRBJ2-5	CASKGQGEETQYF	TGCGCCAGCAAAGGACAGGGCGAGGAGACCCAGTACTTC
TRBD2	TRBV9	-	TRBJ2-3	CASSVASLAGRDTQYF	TGTGCCAGCAGCGTAGCGTCCCTAGCGGGACGGGATACGCAGTATTTT
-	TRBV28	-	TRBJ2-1	CASSSPGGLSYNEQFF	TGTGCCAGCAGTTCCCCGGGTGGACTTTCCTACAATGAGCAGTTCTTC
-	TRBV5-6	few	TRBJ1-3	CASREGFSGNTIYF	TGTGCCAGCAGGGAGGGGTTTTCTGGAAACACCATATATTTT
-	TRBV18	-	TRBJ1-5	CASSPADTNQPQHF	TGTGCCAGCTCACCAGCGGACACCAATCAGCCCCAGCATTTT
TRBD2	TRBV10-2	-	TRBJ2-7	CASRTSGRFYEQYF	TGCGCCAGTAGAACTAGCGGGCGATTTTACGAGCAGTACTTC
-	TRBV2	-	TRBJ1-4	CASSWQFNEKLFF	TGTGCCAGCAGTTGGCAGTTTAATGAAAAACTGTTTTTT
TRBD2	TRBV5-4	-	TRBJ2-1	CASSSGTSGRSYNEQFF	TGTGCCAGCAGCTCTGGGACTAGCGGGCGCTCCTACAATGAGCAGTTCTTC